This T cell receptor (beta chain) appears in the sequencing data of a study of T cells in Graves' hyperthyroidism and ophthalmopathy. Among ophthalmopathy patients, the Clinical Activity Score reached at least 3, the NOSPECS grade reached at least 4, and duration remained under 3 months. From RNA transcripts, TCR beta CDR3 regions were amplified. Initially, a first-round RT-PCR of the TCR CDR3 employed the HTBI primer set. TCRdb recomputed calls from the multiplex PCR reads with MiXCR, one row per CDR3 protein. This sample yields around 340,000 distinct CDR3 sequences, of which 15% to 20% are seen a single time; 15% belongs to the top ten. This clonotype was seen at least ten times. V was pared by 9 bases and J by 0 bases, with 9 bases between. CDR3 length equals 14 residues. CDR1 is MNHNS, CDR2 SASEGT, per germline.

This rearrangement joins TRBV6-1 to TRBJ2-6, with D perhaps assigned TRBD1 or TRBD2 (5 bases each). The TCR originated in a woman in her forties with Graves' ophthalmopathy. Sequenced material: blood. The CDR3 DNA is TGTGCCAGTGGGGACCTCTCTGGGGCCAACGTCCTGACTTTC. As protein: CASGDLSGANVLTF.